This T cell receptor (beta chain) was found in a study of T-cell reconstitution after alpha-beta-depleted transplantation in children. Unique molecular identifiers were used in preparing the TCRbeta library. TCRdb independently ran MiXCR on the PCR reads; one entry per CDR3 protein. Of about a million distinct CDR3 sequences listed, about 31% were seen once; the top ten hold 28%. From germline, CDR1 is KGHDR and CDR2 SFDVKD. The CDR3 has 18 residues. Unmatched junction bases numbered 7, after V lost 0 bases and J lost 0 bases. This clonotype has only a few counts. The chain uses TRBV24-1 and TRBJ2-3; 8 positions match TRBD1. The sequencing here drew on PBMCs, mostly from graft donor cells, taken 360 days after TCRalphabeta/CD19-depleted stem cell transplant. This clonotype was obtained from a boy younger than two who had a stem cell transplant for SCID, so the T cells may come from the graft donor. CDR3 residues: CATSDLDRGRPSTDTQYF. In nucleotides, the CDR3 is TGTGCCACCAGTGATTTGGACAGGGGAAGACCTAGCACAGATACGCAGTATTTT.